These 32 T cell receptor beta chains originate from one sample sequenced in a study of PD-1 blockade in classical Hodgkin lymphoma. Data came from immunoSEQ multiplex PCR; TCRdb stores just in-frame clones and leaves some out. The table lists about 27,000 clones, just over 85% of them singletons. Every patient had relapsed following autologous stem cell transplantation, and cohorts differed in brentuximab vedotin exposure. Thawed PBMCs underwent magnetic negative selection to obtain purified CD8+ T cells. Sequenced material: CD8+ T cells from blood, taken at baseline. These receptors originate from a human donor with classical Hodgkin lymphoma.

This clone was recorded a few times. The V call is TRBV5-1, the J call TRBJ2-2, with TRBD2 matching over 13 bases. Germline V CDR1 and CDR2: SGHRS, YFSETQ. This CDR3 region has 19 residues. J lost 3 bases, V lost 7 bases, and 15 bases had no gene match. The CDR3, as DNA: TGCGCCAGCCAACTGGGACTAGCGGGAACGCAACGGGACACCGGGGAGCTGTTTTTT. Translated, it gives CASQLGLAGTQRDTGELFF. Filled out from reference TRBV5-1 and TRBJ2-2, the complete variable domain reads KAGVTQTPRYLIKTRGQQVTLSCSPISGHRSVSWYQQTPGQGLQFLFEYFSETQRNKGNFPGRFSGRQFSNSRSEMNVSTLELGDSALYLCASQLGLAGTQRDTGELFFGEGSRLTVL.

J is TRBJ2-7 and V is TRBV2; D is uncertain. V gave up 5 bases and J gave up 3 bases, with 8 bases separating them. Germline-derived CDR1 and CDR2 are SNHLY and FYNNEI. This CDR3 comprises 12 residues. The CDR3 DNA reads as TGTGCCAGCAGTCCGGGCCTCTACGAGCAGTACTTC. Its protein is CASSPGLYEQYF.

The J gene is TRBJ2-3, the V gene TRBV28; TRBD2 agrees at 13 bases. Losses at the gene ends were 11 bases for V and 5 bases for J; bases not matched to a gene: 4. The CDR3 extends over 13 amino acids. CDR1 is MDHEN and CDR2 is SYDVKM in the germline V gene. The DNA of the CDR3 is TGTGCCCACGGGACTAGCGGGAAAGATACGCAGTATTTT. Translated: CAHGTSGKDTQYF.

J is TRBJ2-3 and V is TRBV4-1; the D gene is possibly TRBD2 (5 bases). V was clipped by 4 bases and J by 6 bases, with 14 bases between them. The CDR3 length is 14 residues. The V gene's germline CDR1 is MGHRA and CDR2 YSYEKL. CDR3 residues: CASSPALRGDTQYF. For the CDR3, the DNA is TGCGCCAGCAGCCCGGCCCTGAGAGGGGATACGCAGTATTTT.

The chain has TRBV2 and TRBJ2-1; D is uncertain. From germline, CDR1 is SNHLY and CDR2 FYNNEI. V lost 5 bases to trimming and J lost 8 bases, with 7 bases between them. There are 11 residues in the CDR3. The CDR3 sequence is CASSSMDEQFF. The CDR3 bases are TGTGCCAGCAGTTCTATGGATGAGCAGTTCTTC.

The chain couples TRBV5-1 to TRBJ2-1; possible D gene TRBD2, 6 bases. CDR1 and CDR2 (germline): SGHRS, YFSETQ. V was pared by 0 bases and J by 5 bases, with 12 bases between. The CDR3 has 15 amino acids. The DNA of the CDR3 is TGCGCCAGCAGCTTGGGACTAGAGGCTAACAATGAGCAGTTCTTC. Translating gives CASSLGLEANNEQFF.

The V and J genes are TRBV4-2 and TRBJ2-7; D ambiguous. The germline gives CDR1 LGHNA, CDR2 YNFKEQ. Trimming removed 1 base from V and 3 bases from J, with 13 bases in between. There are 15 residues in the CDR3. CDR3 region: CASSQVKSSSYEQYF. The CDR3 DNA follows: TGTGCCAGCAGCCAAGTGAAGAGTAGCAGCTACGAGCAGTACTTC.

This chain joins TRBV9 and TRBJ1-1, with a tentative D call TRBD1 (5 bases). The germline CDR1 and CDR2 sequences are SGDLS and YYNGEE. V was pared by 0 bases and J by 5 bases, with 11 bases between. This CDR3 has 14 residues. CDR3 protein: CASSVGGRSTEAFF. The CDR3 DNA reads TGTGCCAGCAGCGTAGGGGGGAGATCGACTGAAGCTTTCTTT.

This chain uses TRBV5-4 with TRBJ1-1; the D is unclear. V shed 1 base and J shed 7 bases, with 8 bases lying between them. Germline V gene data show CDR1 as SGHNT and CDR2 as YYREEE (reference sequence). The CDR3 is made up of 12 amino acids. CDR3 in amino acids: CASSLSGVEAFF. The CDR3 region has the DNA TGTGCCAGCAGCTTGTCAGGTGTTGAAGCTTTCTTT.

The chain joins TRBV10-1 to TRBJ2-3; 8 bases align to TRBD2. The CDR3 has 20 residues. Germline CDR1 is WNHNN and CDR2 is SYGVQD (reference sequence). V lost 5 bases, J lost 0 bases, and 19 bases stayed unmatched. CDR3 amino acids: CASSSYIPGLGQASTDTQYF. CDR3 coding DNA: TGCGCCAGCAGTTCCTACATACCGGGACTAGGCCAGGCTAGCACAGATACGCAGTATTTT.

V usage is TRBV27 and J usage is TRBJ2-7; D uncertain. The CDR3 is made up of 11 amino acids. V shed 4 bases and J shed 3 bases, with 4 bases lying between them. Germline lookup yields CDR1 MNHEY and CDR2 SMNVEV (reference sequence). The CDR3 DNA reads TGTGCCAGCAGTTCTAACTACGAGCAGTACTTC. This translates into CASSSNYEQYF.

This clone was seen only once. The chain uses TRBV7-9 and TRBJ2-1; 7 nucleotides match TRBD1. The germline gives CDR1 SEHNR, CDR2 FQNEAQ (reference sequence). The junction had 8 bases not matched to a gene; V was cut back by 6 bases and J by 0 bases. The CDR3 is made up of 16 amino acids. The CDR3 bases are TGTGCCAGCAGGGACACCGGGACAGACTCCTACAATGAGCAGTTCTTC. It specifies CASRDTGTDSYNEQFF.

As DNA, the CDR3 is TGTGCCAGCAGGCAAACAGGGGATGAGGGCACCGGGGAGCTGTTTTTT. This sequence encodes CASRQTGDEGTGELFF. This sequence joins TRBV13 and TRBJ2-2; 7 bases fit TRBD1. Germline lookup yields CDR1 PRHDT and CDR2 FYEKMQ (reference sequence). Trimming at V came to 6 bases and at J to 4 bases, leaving 11 bases not matched to a gene. The length of the CDR3 is 16 residues.

J is TRBJ2-7 and V is TRBV10-2, with 10 bases matching TRBD2. V was clipped by 6 bases and J by 3 bases; unmatched bases: 8. The CDR3 contains 15 residues. Germline CDR1 reads WSHSY; CDR2 reads SAAADI. CDR3 DNA sequence: TGCGCCAGCAGGCCCGGACTAGCGGAGATCTACGAGCAGTACTTC. Its translation is CASRPGLAEIYEQYF.

The J gene is TRBJ1-5, the V gene TRBV19; 8 nucleotides align to TRBD1. CDR3 length: 19 amino acids. J gave up 0 bases and V 1 base, and 11 bases lay outside the gene matches. Per the germline V gene, CDR1 is LNHDA and CDR2 is SQIVND (reference sequence). The CDR3 spells CASSIAEGTGGYSNQPQHF. The CDR3 coding sequence is TGTGCCAGTAGTATAGCCGAGGGGACAGGCGGATATAGCAATCAGCCCCAGCATTTT.

This rearrangement joins TRBV28 to TRBJ2-2; D perhaps matches TRBD2 (6 bases). Germline V gives CDR1 MDHEN, CDR2 SYDVKM. The CDR3 is 16 residues long. V lost 3 bases and J 6 bases, leaving 17 bases between the germline ends. CDR3: CASSFGRPGEAGELFF. The CDR3 DNA sequence: TGTGCCAGCAGTTTTGGTCGTCCGGGAGAGGCCGGGGAGCTGTTTTTT.

The rearrangement uses TRBV9 and TRBJ2-7, with D perhaps matching TRBD1 or TRBD2 (5 bases each). In germline, CDR1 is SGDLS, CDR2 YYNGEE. V was clipped by 0 bases and J by 2 bases, with 12 bases between them. The CDR3 is 15 amino acids. This chain's CDR3 is CASSVAPGAAYEQYF. The CDR3 nucleotides are TGTGCCAGCAGCGTAGCCCCCGGGGCGGCCTACGAGCAGTACTTC.

This chain uses TRBV28 with TRBJ2-7; 12 bases are a match to TRBD2. The CDR3 is 14 residues long. Germline-derived CDR1 and CDR2 are MDHEN and SYDVKM. The J segment lost 4 bases and the V segment lost 5 bases, leaving 3 bases of the junction unmatched. The CDR3 loop is CASSLAGGPYEQYF. The CDR3 coding sequence is TGTGCCAGCAGTCTAGCGGGAGGGCCTTACGAGCAGTACTTC. The full variable domain, its missing parts supplied by reference TRBV28 and TRBJ2-7, is DVKVTQSSRYLVKRTGEKVFLECVQDMDHENMFWYRQDPGLGLRLIYFSYDVKMKEKGDIPEGYSVSREKKERFSLILESASTNQTSMYLCASSLAGGPYEQYFGPGTRLTVT.

The V call is TRBV27, the J call TRBJ2-7, with D uncertain. The CDR3 runs to 17 residues. CDR1 and CDR2 from the germline V gene are MNHEY and SMNVEV (reference sequence). V lost 3 bases, J lost 2 bases, and 20 bases lay in between. The CDR3 sequence: CASSFSALPSTPYEQYF. The CDR3, as DNA: TGTGCCAGCAGTTTTTCGGCACTCCCGTCGACACCCTACGAGCAGTACTTC.

V and J are TRBV10-3 and TRBJ2-7, with 10 nucleotides matching TRBD1. This CDR3 is 16 amino acids long. CDR1 and CDR2 from the germline V gene are ENHRY and SYGVKD. V shed 0 bases and J 0 bases; nucleotides not matched to a gene: 2. CDR3: CAISESDRGSSYEQYF. DNA of the CDR3: TGTGCCATCAGTGAGTCGGACAGGGGGAGCTCCTACGAGCAGTACTTC.

The V and J genes are TRBV7-9 and TRBJ2-7, with 7 bases lining up with TRBD1. Trimming cost V 5 bases and J 3 bases; bases outside gene matches: 4. There are 13 residues in the CDR3. In germline, CDR1 is SEHNR, CDR2 FQNEAQ (reference sequence). For the CDR3, the DNA is TGTGCCAGCAGCGATGGGACAGTCTACGAGCAGTACTTC. Its translation is CASSDGTVYEQYF.

This sequence joins TRBV11-2 and TRBJ1-1, with D possibly TRBD1 on 6 matching bases. Germline V gene lookup returns CDR1 SGHAT and CDR2 FQNNGV. Trimming stripped 1 base from V and 1 base from J, with 7 bases between. CDR3 length: 14 amino acids. The CDR3 sequence is CASSLGTENTEAFF. CDR3 sequence (DNA): TGTGCCAGCAGCTTAGGGACAGAGAACACTGAAGCTTTCTTT.

The rearrangement uses TRBV27 and TRBJ1-4, with D possibly matching TRBD1 (5 bases). The ends were cut back, 4 bases at V and 4 bases at J, with 10 bases in the middle. The CDR3 spans 14 residues. The V gene's germline CDR1 is MNHEY and CDR2 SMNVEV (reference sequence). The CDR3 nucleotides read TGTGCCAGCAGTTCGGCAGGGATTAATGAAAAACTGTTTTTT. Amino acid sequence: CASSSAGINEKLFF.

J is TRBJ2-7 and V is TRBV5-4; no reliable D call. Trimming pared 4 bases from V and 5 bases from J, leaving 16 bases between. CDR1 and CDR2 (germline): SGHNT, YYREEE (reference sequence). CDR3 size: 14 residues. The CDR3 protein is CASSPPFKFDEQYF. The CDR3 DNA reads TGTGCCAGCAGCCCACCGTTCAAGTTCGACGAGCAGTACTTC.

This chain uses TRBV27 with TRBJ2-7, with 7 bases aligning to TRBD1. Germline V lookup: CDR1 MNHEY, CDR2 SMNVEV (reference sequence). CDR3 size: 13 residues. V shed 3 bases, J shed 5 bases, and the junction held 4 bases outside the gene matches. The CDR3 sequence: CASSLTGRHEQYF. CDR3 sequence (DNA): TGTGCCAGCAGTTTGACAGGGAGACACGAGCAGTACTTC.

The chain uses TRBV28 and TRBJ2-3; D remains ambiguous. The CDR3 extends over 15 amino acids. V lost 9 bases to trimming and J lost 2 bases, with 18 bases between them. Germline V CDR1 and CDR2: MDHEN, SYDVKM. The CDR3 spells CASTKQLLDTDTQYF. In DNA form, the CDR3 reads TGTGCCAGTACCAAACAGCTGCTGGACACAGATACGCAGTATTTT.

The V call is TRBV30, the J call TRBJ1-2; D unclear. With 3 bases removed from V and 4 bases from J, the gap between germline ends came to 6 bases. The CDR3 spans 11 residues. In germline, CDR1 is GTSNPN, CDR2 SVGIG (reference sequence). CDR3 bases: TGTGCCTGGAGATGGGGCTATGGCTACACCTTC. It codes for CAWRWGYGYTF.

The V call is TRBV28, the J call TRBJ2-4; D unresolved. Germline V gene sequence: CDR1 MDHEN, CDR2 SYDVKM. The ends were cut back, 5 bases at V and 5 bases at J, with 7 bases in the middle. The CDR3 extends over 12 amino acids. CDR3 nucleotides: TGTGCCAGCAGTGGCGGACAAAACATTCAGTACTTC. Protein: CASSGGQNIQYF.

The genes are TRBV2 and TRBJ2-2; no firm D call. Trimming cost V 2 bases and J 1 base, with 11 bases left between them. Germline assignment: CDR1 SNHLY and CDR2 FYNNEI. This CDR3 contains 16 residues. CDR3 sequence: CASSEWPNKNTGELFF. CDR3 sequence (DNA): TGTGCCAGCAGTGAATGGCCCAACAAGAACACCGGGGAGCTGTTTTTT.

The gene calls are TRBV7-9 and TRBJ2-5; unclear D gene. Trimming took off 1 base at V and 9 bases at J, with 9 bases between the two ends. Germline V lookup: CDR1 SEHNR, CDR2 FQNEAQ (reference sequence). CDR3 length equals 12 residues. The CDR3 nucleotides read TGTGCCAGCAGCTTAGAGGATATGGCCCAGTACTTC. It encodes CASSLEDMAQYF.

The J gene is TRBJ2-1, the V gene TRBV5-1; TRBD2 matches 8 bases. The trim removed 0 bases at V and 4 bases at J, leaving 3 bases unmatched. In germline, CDR1 is SGHRS, CDR2 YFSETQ. The CDR3 runs 15 residues. The CDR3 protein is CASSLGLAPYNEQFF. The CDR3 bases are TGCGCCAGCAGCTTGGGACTAGCGCCTTACAATGAGCAGTTCTTC.

Written as DNA, the CDR3 is TGCAGCGTAGTCTCAGCTGAGACCGGGAAGCAGTACTTC. Translation: CSVVSAETGKQYF. This sequence joins TRBV29-1 and TRBJ2-7; D may be TRBD2 (5 bases). Germline V lookup: CDR1 SQVTM, CDR2 ANQGSEA. V lost 6 bases, J lost 8 bases, and 20 bases lay in between. The CDR3 has 13 amino acids.